This entry lists 7 T cell receptor beta chains sequenced from one sample in a study of shared clonotypes between healthy human individuals. Naive CD8 cells comprised CD45RO-negative, CCR7-positively selected cells, excluding terminally differentiated effector memory CD45RA+ cells. Libraries were prepared by immunoSEQ multiplex PCR; TCRdb keeps only in-frame clonotypes and omits some of them. The data contain around 1,900,000 clones, 93% of them seen just once; the ten biggest clones take up around 1.7%. Material: naive CD8+ T cells from PBMCs. The receptors were sampled from a man between 18 and 29 years old in good health. Some clones in this sample may be carry-over from other donors' samples.

The J gene is TRBJ2-1, the V gene TRBV10-1, with D unresolved. The germline gives CDR1 WNHNN, CDR2 SYGVQD (reference sequence). The CDR3 covers 9 residues. The CDR3 DNA reads as TGCGTCCCTAGGGCCGGGCAGTTCTTC. Its protein is CVPRAGQFF.

The V call is TRBV28, the J call TRBJ2-7, with TRBD2 identical over 7 bases. Germline trimming cut 2 bases from V and 2 bases from J; bases unmatched to any gene: 6. Germline values: CDR1 MDHEN, CDR2 SYDVKM. The CDR3 length is 15 residues. The CDR3 loop is CASSLRRDYPYEQYF. The CDR3 DNA is TGTGCCAGCAGTTTACGGAGGGACTACCCCTACGAGCAGTACTTC.

J is TRBJ1-5 and V is TRBV28; 7 nucleotides align to TRBD1. Per germline, CDR1 MDHEN and CDR2 SYDVKM. The CDR3 consists of 16 residues. Trimming took 7 bases from V and 10 from J; bases not matched to a gene: 19. CDR3 loop: CASTNTGTELISPQHF. CDR3 in DNA: TGTGCCAGCACCAATACCGGGACAGAGCTAATCAGCCCCCAGCATTTT.

The rearrangement links TRBV7-9 to TRBJ2-1, with D possibly being TRBD1 (5 bases). Germline V CDR1 and CDR2: SEHNR, FQNEAQ (reference sequence). The CDR3 loop spans 13 amino acids. Trimming cost V 1 base and J 10 bases, with 11 bases left between them. This chain's CDR3 is CASSLVTTGEQFF. CDR3 bases: TGTGCCAGCAGCTTAGTCACCACAGGAGAGCAGTTCTTC. Complete variable domain (other parts from reference TRBV7-9 and TRBJ2-1): DTGVSQNPRHKITKRGQNVTFRCDPISEHNRLYWYRQTLGQGPEFLTYFQNEAQLEKSRLLSDRFSAERPKGSFSTLEIQRTEQGDSAMYLCASSLVTTGEQFFGPGTRLTVL.

The chain uses TRBV4-2 and TRBJ2-5, with TRBD2 matching 11 bases. With the DNA end fitting TRBJ2-7 better, the J assignment may be wrong. Germline V gene sequence: CDR1 LGHNA, CDR2 YNFKEQ. The CDR3 is made up of 15 amino acids. CDR3 protein: CASSQETSGKYEQYF. CDR3 DNA: TGTGCCAGCAGCCAAGAGACTAGCGGGAAGTACGAGCAGTACTTC.

The chain has TRBV10-3 and TRBJ2-1, with D tentatively TRBD2 (6 bases). The CDR3 loop spans 15 amino acids. The germline V gene has CDR1 ENHRY and CDR2 SYGVKD. V was pared by 0 bases and J by 4 bases, with 10 bases between. The CDR3 nucleotides read TGTGCCATCAGTGAGTCGGCTAGCGAGTACAATGAGCAGTTCTTC. Its protein is CAISESASEYNEQFF.

J is TRBJ1-1 and V is TRBV30, with D unresolved. The CDR3 has 13 residues. The V gene's germline CDR1 is GTSNPN and CDR2 SVGIG (reference sequence). V lost 0 bases and J lost 4, with 9 bases in between. The CDR3 sequence: CAWSVLLGTEAFF. CDR3 nucleotide sequence: TGTGCCTGGAGTGTACTCCTGGGCACTGAAGCTTTCTTT.